This T cell receptor (beta chain) was sequenced during a study of T cells in localized non-small cell lung cancer. CDR1 and CDR2 (germline): SNHLY, FYNNEI. The CDR3 spans 15 residues. In the case of this clone: The antigen remains unidentified. One junction end disagrees with the germline gene, perhaps due to a read error.

General observations from the study: Among the top 100 tumor clones, a median about 57 appeared in adjacent lung.

Assay: immunoSEQ multiplex PCR; the TCRdb copy retains only in-frame clones and omits some. The data contain 20,000 to 25,000 clones, roughly 91% of them seen just once; the ten biggest clones take up approximately 12%. The sample here was peripheral blood, taken before any cancer treatment. The source of this sequence is a male donor aged 60 or older with stage I lung adenocarcinoma. The V gene is TRBV2, the J gene TRBJ1-2; 7 bases map to TRBD1. CDR3 sequence reads: CASSEVRGATYAYTF. Written as DNA, the CDR3 is TGTGCCAGCAGTGAAGTCAGGGGGGCTACCTATGCCTACACCTTC.